The following is a TCR beta chain sequence with its context. The CDR3 has 15 amino acids. The germline V gene encodes CDR1 SGHDT and CDR2 YYEEEE. V dropped 0 bases and J dropped 3 bases, with 12 bases sitting between them. Original processing methods: For nucleated cells, counts were estimated from reference gene primer amplification. Sequencing used immunoSEQ multiplex PCR; TCRdb keeps in-frame clones, though not all of them. D and trimming come from the DNA, and the V and J calls and clone size come from that table. Of over 25,000 clones in the sample, over 75% were seen once. The data are from a study of blood T cell repertoires in COVID-19. Across the whole study: The United States, Italy and Spain provided the acute and convalescent COVID-19 samples. PBMCs, B-cell-depleted T cells, or T cells were the source of the cDNA or gDNA that made up the material.

The V call is TRBV5-6, the J call TRBJ1-2; D may be TRBD1 (5 bases). The receptor was derived from a woman in her sixties with active COVID-19. The sample was peripheral blood. Here the CDR3 DNA reads TGTGCCAGCAGCTTGGCGGGGGAACCCTACTATGGCTACACCTTC. Translated: CASSLAGEPYYGYTF.